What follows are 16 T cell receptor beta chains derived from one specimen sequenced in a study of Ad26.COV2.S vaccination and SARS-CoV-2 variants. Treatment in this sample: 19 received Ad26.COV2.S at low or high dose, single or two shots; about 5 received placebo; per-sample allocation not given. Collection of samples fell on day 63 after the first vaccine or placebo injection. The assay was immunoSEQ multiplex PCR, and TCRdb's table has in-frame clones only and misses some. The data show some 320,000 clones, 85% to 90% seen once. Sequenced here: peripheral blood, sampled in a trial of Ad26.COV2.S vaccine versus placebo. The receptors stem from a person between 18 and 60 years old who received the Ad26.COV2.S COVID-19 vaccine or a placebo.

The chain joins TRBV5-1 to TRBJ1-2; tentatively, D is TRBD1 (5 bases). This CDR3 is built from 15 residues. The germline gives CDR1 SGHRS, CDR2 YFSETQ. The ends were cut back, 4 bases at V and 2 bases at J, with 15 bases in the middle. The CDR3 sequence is CASSPGGGLNYGYTF. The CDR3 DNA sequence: TGCGCCAGCAGCCCTGGCGGGGGGTTAAACTATGGCTACACCTTC.

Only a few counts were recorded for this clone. CDR3 coding DNA: TGTGCCAGCAGCGTAGGGACTAGCGGGGGGAGGGGAGAGACCCAGTACTTC. Residues: CASSVGTSGGRGETQYF. This rearrangement joins TRBV9 to TRBJ2-5; 14 nucleotides align to TRBD2. Germline V gene lookup returns CDR1 SGDLS and CDR2 YYNGEE. With 0 bases clipped from V and 4 bases from J, the junction kept 5 bases outside the gene matches. CDR3 size: 17 residues. The entire variable domain, with the rest obtained from reference TRBV9 and TRBJ2-5, is as follows: DSGVTQTPKHLITATGQRVTLRCSPRSGDLSVYWYQQSLDQGLQFLIQYYNGEERAKGNILERFSAQQFPDLHSELNLSSLELGDSALYFCASSVGTSGGRGETQYFGPGTRLLVL.

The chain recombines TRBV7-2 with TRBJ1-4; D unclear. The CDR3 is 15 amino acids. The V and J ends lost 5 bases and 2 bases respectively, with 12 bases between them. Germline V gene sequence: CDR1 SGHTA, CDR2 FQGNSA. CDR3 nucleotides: TGTGCCAGCAGCAAAGGATTTCCGACTAATGAAAAACTGTTTTTT. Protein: CASSKGFPTNEKLFF.

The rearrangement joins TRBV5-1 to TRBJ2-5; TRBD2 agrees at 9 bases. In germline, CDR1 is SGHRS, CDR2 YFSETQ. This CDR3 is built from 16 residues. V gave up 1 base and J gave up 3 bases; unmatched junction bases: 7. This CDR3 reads CASSLLAGGNKETQYF. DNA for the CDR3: TGCGCCAGCAGCTTGCTTGCGGGGGGGAACAAAGAGACCCAGTACTTC.

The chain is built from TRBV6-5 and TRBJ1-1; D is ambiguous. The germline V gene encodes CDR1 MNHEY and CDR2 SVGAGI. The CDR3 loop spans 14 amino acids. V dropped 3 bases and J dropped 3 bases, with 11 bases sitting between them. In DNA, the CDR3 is TGTGCCAGCAGTTATTGGGAAAAGGACACTGAAGCTTTCTTT. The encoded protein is CASSYWEKDTEAFF.

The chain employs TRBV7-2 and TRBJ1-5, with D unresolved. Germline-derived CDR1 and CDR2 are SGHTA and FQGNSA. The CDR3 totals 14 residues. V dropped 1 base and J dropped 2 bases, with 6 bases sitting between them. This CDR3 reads CASSLDLGNQPQHF. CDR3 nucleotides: TGTGCCAGCAGCTTAGATTTAGGCAATCAGCCCCAGCATTTT.

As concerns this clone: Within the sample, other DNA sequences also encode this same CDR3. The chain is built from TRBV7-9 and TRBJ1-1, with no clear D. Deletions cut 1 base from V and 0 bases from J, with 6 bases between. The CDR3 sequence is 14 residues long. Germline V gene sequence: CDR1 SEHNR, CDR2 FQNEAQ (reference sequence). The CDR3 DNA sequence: TGTGCCAGCAGCTTAGGAGGATTGAACACTGAAGCTTTCTTT. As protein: CASSLGGLNTEAFF.

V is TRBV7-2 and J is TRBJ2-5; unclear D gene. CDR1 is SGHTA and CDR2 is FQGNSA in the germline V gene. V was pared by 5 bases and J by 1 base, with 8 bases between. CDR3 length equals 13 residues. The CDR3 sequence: CASSVDSQETQYF. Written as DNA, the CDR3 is TGTGCCAGCAGCGTGGATAGCCAAGAGACCCAGTACTTC.

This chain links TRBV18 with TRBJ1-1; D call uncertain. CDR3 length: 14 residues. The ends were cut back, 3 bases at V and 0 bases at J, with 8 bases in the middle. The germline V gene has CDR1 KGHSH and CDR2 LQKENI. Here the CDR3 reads CASSPGLMNTEAFF. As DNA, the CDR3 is TGTGCCAGCTCACCGGGTCTCATGAACACTGAAGCTTTCTTT.

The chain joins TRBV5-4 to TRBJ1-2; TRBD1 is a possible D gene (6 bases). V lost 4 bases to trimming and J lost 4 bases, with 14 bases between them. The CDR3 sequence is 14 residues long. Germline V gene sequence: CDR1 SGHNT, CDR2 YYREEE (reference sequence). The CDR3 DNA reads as TGTGCCAGCAGCCACTCCGGGGGGGCCTATGGCTACACCTTC. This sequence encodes CASSHSGGAYGYTF.

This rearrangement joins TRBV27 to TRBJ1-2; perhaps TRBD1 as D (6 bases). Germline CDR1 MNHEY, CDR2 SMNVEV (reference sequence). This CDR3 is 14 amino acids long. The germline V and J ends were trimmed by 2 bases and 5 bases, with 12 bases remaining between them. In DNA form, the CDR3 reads TGTGCCAGCAGTTTAAACGACAGGATTTATGGCTACACCTTC. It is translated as CASSLNDRIYGYTF.

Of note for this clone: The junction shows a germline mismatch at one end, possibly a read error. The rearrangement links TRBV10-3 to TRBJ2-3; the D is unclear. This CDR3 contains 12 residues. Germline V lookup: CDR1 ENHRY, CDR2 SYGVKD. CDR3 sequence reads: CAISELDREVDF. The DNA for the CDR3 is TGTGCCATCAGTGAGCTGGACCGCGAGGTGGATTTT.

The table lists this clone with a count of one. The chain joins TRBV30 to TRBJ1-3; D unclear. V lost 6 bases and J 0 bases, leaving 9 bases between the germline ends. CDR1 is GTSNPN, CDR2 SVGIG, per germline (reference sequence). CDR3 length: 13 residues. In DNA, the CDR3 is TGTGCCTGCGGCAGGAACTCTGGAAACACCATATATTTT. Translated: CACGRNSGNTIYF.

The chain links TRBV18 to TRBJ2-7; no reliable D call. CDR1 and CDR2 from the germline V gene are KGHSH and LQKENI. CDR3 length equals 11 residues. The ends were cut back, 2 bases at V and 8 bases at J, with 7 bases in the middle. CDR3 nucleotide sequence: TGTGCCAGCTCACCAGATAAGCAGCAGTACTTC. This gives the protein CASSPDKQQYF.

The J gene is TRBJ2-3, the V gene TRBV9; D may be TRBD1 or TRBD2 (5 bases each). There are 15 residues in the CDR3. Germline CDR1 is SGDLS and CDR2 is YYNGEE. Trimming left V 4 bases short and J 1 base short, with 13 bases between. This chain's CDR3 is CASSFSTGRTDTQYF. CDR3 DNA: TGTGCCAGCAGCTTTAGTACGGGGCGCACAGATACGCAGTATTTT.

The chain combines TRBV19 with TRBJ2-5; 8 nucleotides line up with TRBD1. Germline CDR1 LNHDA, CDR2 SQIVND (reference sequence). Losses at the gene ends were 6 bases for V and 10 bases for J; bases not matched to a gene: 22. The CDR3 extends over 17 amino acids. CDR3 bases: TGTGCCAGTAGCCCCCCGTACCAGGACAGGGTTAGAAGGGACCAGTACTTC. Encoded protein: CASSPPYQDRVRRDQYF.